This T cell receptor (beta chain) was observed in a study of T cell changes during pregnancy in multiple sclerosis. Profiled with immunoSEQ multiplex PCR; TCRdb holds only in-frame clones, not every one. The data contain fewer than 55,000 clones, almost 95% of them singletons. The CDR3 is 14 amino acids. From germline, CDR1 is SGHTA and CDR2 FQGNSA. V was trimmed by 5 bases and J by 2 bases, leaving 13 bases between them. The TCR was taken from a female donor with multiple sclerosis, enrolled in a pregnancy study. The sample in question was peripheral blood, obtained after pregnancy. The rearrangement uses TRBV7-2 and TRBJ2-7; tentative D call: TRBD1 (5 bases). The CDR3 DNA is TGTGCCAGCAGCCTAGACAGCCGAGCCTACGAGCAGTACTTC. Its translation is CASSLDSRAYEQYF.